This T cell receptor beta chain was found in a study of shared clonotypes between healthy human individuals. General observations from the study: Clonotypes shared by all four donors outscored non-shared clonotypes in generation probability.

This CDR3 comprises 13 residues. Germline V lookup: CDR1 SGHTA, CDR2 FQGNSA. V was trimmed by 1 base and J by 7 bases, leaving 8 bases between them. This table comes from immunoSEQ multiplex PCR, and its TCRdb copy is limited to in-frame clones, with some not included. The data show a few million clones, about 92% seen once. Notes on this clone: Its antigen is unknown. Other DNA sequences from this sample encode an identical CDR3 as well.

The TCR comes from a man between 18 and 35 years old in good health. The V and J genes are TRBV7-2 and TRBJ2-1; TRBD2 might be the D (6 bases). Sequenced: naive CD4+ T cells sorted from blood. Described subset: CD45RA+ positively selected. This CDR3 reads CASSLVGGNEQFF. CDR3 sequence (DNA): TGTGCCAGCAGCTTAGTTGGGGGGAATGAGCAGTTCTTC.